The 24 T cell receptor beta chains in this list originate from one sample, sequenced in a study of shared clonotypes between healthy human individuals (dated by TCRdb to 2020 to 2022). Receptor libraries were prepared by the immunoSEQ multiplex PCR assay. In TCRdb, the immuneACCESS table is reduced to in-frame sequences with V and J assigned. These tables do not hold every clone; where another copy was compared, an unresolved V gene accounts for under half, and the others remain unexplained. The sample table holds 2 million to 2.5 million clones, of which roughly 92% were seen once. 0.3% to 0.45% of the sample goes to the ten largest clones. The source material was naive CD4+ T cells from PBMCs. This specimen's cell subset or site label, per the study, means: CD45RA+ positively selected. The receptor source for this set is a man younger than 30 in good health. Some clones in this sample may be carry-over from other donors' samples.

The genes are TRBV2 and TRBJ2-7, with D possibly matching TRBD1 (6 bases). V was clipped by 3 bases and J by 6 bases, with 12 bases between them. From germline, CDR1 is SNHLY and CDR2 FYNNEI. The CDR3 is made up of 13 amino acids. CDR3 sequence: CASSDEQGSEQYF. The CDR3 nucleotides read TGTGCCAGCAGTGACGAACAGGGAAGCGAGCAGTACTTC.

This clone was counted a few times. Other DNA sequences in this specimen translate into the identical CDR3. This chain connects TRBV10-2 to TRBJ2-7; the D gene is possibly TRBD1 (5 bases). V was clipped by 6 bases and J by 3 bases, with 6 bases between them. Germline V lookup: CDR1 WSHSY, CDR2 SAAADI. This CDR3 contains 11 residues. CDR3 amino acids: CASSDSYEQYF. DNA of the CDR3: TGCGCCAGCAGCGACAGCTACGAGCAGTACTTC.

For this clone: In the same sample, other DNA sequences code for this CDR3. The chain couples TRBV30 to TRBJ1-1; D not resolved. Between the trimmed V and J ends, which lost 2 bases and 1 base, there was a span of 5 bases. This CDR3 is 12 amino acids long. Germline values: CDR1 GTSNPN, CDR2 SVGIG (reference sequence). CDR3 residues: CAWSRTNTEAFF. CDR3 nucleotide sequence: TGTGCCTGGAGTCGGACGAACACTGAAGCTTTCTTT. The complete variable domain, with remaining parts taken from reference TRBV30 and TRBJ1-1, reads SQTIHQWPATLVQPVGSPLSLECTVEGTSNPNLYWYRQAAGRGLQLLFYSVGIGQISSEVPQNLSASRPQDRQFILSSKKLLLSDSGFYLCAWSRTNTEAFFGQGTRLTVV.

The V call is TRBV5-1, the J call TRBJ2-3; D possibly corresponds to TRBD1 (6 bases). CDR1 SGHRS and CDR2 YFSETQ come from the germline V gene. There are 17 residues in the CDR3. V lost 4 bases to trimming and J lost 2 bases, with 20 bases between them. The chain's CDR3 is CASSLGRQAGHTDTQYF. The DNA of the CDR3 is TGCGCCAGCAGCCTTGGTAGACAGGCGGGCCACACAGATACGCAGTATTTT.

Worth noting for this clone: The sample contains more than one DNA sequence encoding this CDR3. The V gene is TRBV28, the J gene TRBJ2-7; possible D gene TRBD1, 6 bases. The V end lost 9 bases, the J end lost 4 bases, and 16 bases lay between the germline ends. The CDR3 is 13 residues long. Per the germline V gene, CDR1 is MDHEN and CDR2 is SYDVKM. CDR3 nucleotides: TGTGCCAGTCGTACAGGGCAGGGTTACGAGCAGTACTTC. Its translation: CASRTGQGYEQYF. The whole variable domain, remainder taken from reference TRBV28 and TRBJ2-7, is DVKVTQSSRYLVKRTGEKVFLECVQDMDHENMFWYRQDPGLGLRLIYFSYDVKMKEKGDIPEGYSVSREKKERFSLILESASTNQTSMYLCASRTGQGYEQYFGPGTRLTVT.

V and J are TRBV6-5 and TRBJ1-5; D unresolved. CDR3 length: 13 amino acids. The V and J ends lost 5 bases and 6 bases respectively, with 11 bases between them. Germline assignment: CDR1 MNHEY and CDR2 SVGAGI. This CDR3 reads CASSPRHGQPQHF. The CDR3 DNA follows: TGTGCCAGCAGTCCTAGGCATGGTCAGCCCCAGCATTTT.

This chain links TRBV7-6 with TRBJ2-7, with TRBD1 matching 7 bases. Germline V gene data show CDR1 as SGHVS and CDR2 as FNYEAQ. The CDR3 extends over 15 amino acids. Trimming removed 5 bases from V and 3 bases from J; junction bases left unmatched: 10. CDR3 nucleotide sequence: TGTGCCAGCAGCACAAACAGGGACAGACACTACGAGCAGTACTTC. Protein sequence: CASSTNRDRHYEQYF.

This clone was detected a few times. The same CDR3 can be traced to other DNA sequences in this sample. V and J are TRBV7-9 and TRBJ1-1, with D maybe TRBD1 (5 bases). Germline loops: CDR1 SEHNR, CDR2 FQNEAQ (reference sequence). The CDR3 has 12 amino acids. Trimming took 6 bases from V and 5 from J, leaving 10 bases between them. CDR3 residues: CASSQSGTEAFF. As DNA, the CDR3 is TGTGCCAGCAGTCAGTCAGGGACTGAAGCTTTCTTT.

The chain combines TRBV7-3 with TRBJ1-5; perhaps TRBD1 as D (6 bases). V was trimmed by 0 bases and J by 7 bases, leaving 19 bases between them. Germline V CDR1 and CDR2: SGHTA, FQGTGA. The CDR3 has 17 amino acids. In DNA form, the CDR3 reads TGTGCCAGCAGCTTAACGTCTTCTGCCAGGGGCGGCCAGCCCCAGCATTTT. Translating gives CASSLTSSARGGQPQHF.

This clone occurred a few times. The V gene is TRBV9, the J gene TRBJ1-4, with no clear D. This CDR3 is built from 14 residues. Germline CDR1 and CDR2: SGDLS and YYNGEE. Trimming removed 2 bases at V and 3 bases at J, with 8 bases between. The CDR3, as DNA: TGTGCCAGCAGCGTCGCTTTCTCTAATGAAAAACTGTTTTTT. Its protein product is CASSVAFSNEKLFF. Supplemented by reference TRBV9 and TRBJ1-4, the full variable domain reads DSGVTQTPKHLITATGQRVTLRCSPRSGDLSVYWYQQSLDQGLQFLIQYYNGEERAKGNILERFSAQQFPDLHSELNLSSLELGDSALYFCASSVAFSNEKLFFGSGTQLSVL.

This clone was counted once. The chain employs TRBV18 and TRBJ1-2; TRBD1 is a possible D gene (6 bases). In germline, CDR1 is KGHSH, CDR2 LQKENI. Trimming stripped 2 bases from V and 5 bases from J, with 12 bases between. The CDR3 consists of 14 residues. The CDR3 DNA follows: TGTGCCAGCTCACCATCGGGGGCCGAATATGGCTACACCTTC. Its protein product is CASSPSGAEYGYTF.

This clone was observed a few times. The rearrangement links TRBV30 to TRBJ1-5; unclear D gene. From germline, CDR1 is GTSNPN and CDR2 SVGIG (reference sequence). The CDR3 is 14 amino acids. V was pared by 0 bases and J by 0 bases, with 6 bases between. CDR3 nucleotides: TGTGCCTGGAGTGTACACAGTAGCAATCAGCCCCAGCATTTT. Translation: CAWSVHSSNQPQHF.

The chain uses TRBV28 and TRBJ1-1, with D possibly matching TRBD1 (6 bases). The length of the CDR3 is 15 residues. V lost 5 bases, J lost 0 bases, and 13 bases lay in between. Germline CDR1 and CDR2: MDHEN and SYDVKM. The CDR3 sequence is CASSRYRVVNTEAFF. DNA of the CDR3: TGTGCCAGCAGTAGATACAGGGTCGTGAACACTGAAGCTTTCTTT. Full variable domain (remainder filled in from reference TRBV28 and TRBJ1-1): DVKVTQSSRYLVKRTGEKVFLECVQDMDHENMFWYRQDPGLGLRLIYFSYDVKMKEKGDIPEGYSVSREKKERFSLILESASTNQTSMYLCASSRYRVVNTEAFFGQGTRLTVV.

The rearrangement joins TRBV7-8 to TRBJ2-7; D perhaps matches TRBD1 (5 bases). Germline CDR1 is SGHVS and CDR2 is FQNEAQ. Trimming shortened V by 5 bases and J by 3 bases, and 20 bases separated the two germline ends. The CDR3 totals 16 residues. The CDR3 protein is CASSKQKGSVSYEQYF. The CDR3 DNA reads as TGTGCCAGCAGCAAACAAAAGGGGTCAGTGAGCTACGAGCAGTACTTC.

This sequence joins TRBV5-1 and TRBJ2-2, with D unclear. Trimming took off 0 bases at V and 0 bases at J, with 9 bases between the two ends. The CDR3 is 16 amino acids. CDR1 SGHRS and CDR2 YFSETQ come from the germline V gene. CDR3 in DNA: TGCGCCAGCAGCTTGGTTGTCCAGGCGAACACCGGGGAGCTGTTTTTT. It is translated as CASSLVVQANTGELFF. Complete variable domain (other parts from reference TRBV5-1 and TRBJ2-2): KAGVTQTPRYLIKTRGQQVTLSCSPISGHRSVSWYQQTPGQGLQFLFEYFSETQRNKGNFPGRFSGRQFSNSRSEMNVSTLELGDSALYLCASSLVVQANTGELFFGEGSRLTVL.

This clone was counted only a few times. The V call is TRBV7-9, the J call TRBJ2-7; the match to TRBD2 covers 12 bases. The germline gives CDR1 SEHNR, CDR2 FQNEAQ (reference sequence). CDR3 length: 15 amino acids. After removal of 5 bases from V and 6 bases from J, the junction contained 8 bases not matched to a gene. CDR3 nucleotides: TGTGCCAGCAGCGCCCGGCTAGCGGGAGGGGGCGAGCAGTACTTC. Protein product: CASSARLAGGGEQYF.

This clone was detected only a few times. The chain joins TRBV11-2 to TRBJ1-4; 7 nucleotides match TRBD1. Trimming removed 1 base from V and 5 bases from J; junction bases left unmatched: 4. This CDR3 region has 15 residues. The germline gives CDR1 SGHAT, CDR2 FQNNGV. The CDR3 sequence is CASSLVGQTNEKLFF. CDR3 nucleotide sequence: TGTGCCAGCAGCTTAGTGGGACAGACAAATGAAAAACTGTTTTTT.

This clone has only one observation. J is TRBJ2-5 and V is TRBV2; no definite D call. There are 16 residues in the CDR3. Germline CDR1 reads SNHLY; CDR2 reads FYNNEI. V was pared by 2 bases and J by 1 base, with 14 bases between. Written as DNA, the CDR3 is TGTGCCAGCAGTGAAATTTGGCAGTCACTCCAAGAGACCCAGTACTTC. Translating gives CASSEIWQSLQETQYF.

The J gene is TRBJ1-1, the V gene TRBV7-3; D not certain. This CDR3 comprises 13 residues. Deletions cut 6 bases from V and 1 base from J, with 9 bases between. The germline gives CDR1 SGHTA, CDR2 FQGTGA. As DNA, the CDR3 is TGTGCCAGCAGAGACGCGGGGAACACTGAAGCTTTCTTT. As protein: CASRDAGNTEAFF.

The chain carries TRBV2 and TRBJ1-1; 7 bases match TRBD1. Trimming at V came to 5 bases and at J to 10 bases, leaving 7 bases not matched to a gene. The CDR3 contains 12 residues. The germline CDR1 and CDR2 sequences are SNHLY and FYNNEI. CDR3 sequence reads: CASSYTTGRAFF. For the CDR3, the DNA is TGTGCCAGCAGTTACACGACAGGGAGAGCTTTCTTT.

The V and J genes are TRBV7-2 and TRBJ2-6; 8 bases agree with TRBD2. The V and J ends lost 2 bases and 0 bases, in that order; junction bases with no gene match: 3. Germline V gene sequence: CDR1 SGHTA, CDR2 FQGNSA. CDR3 length equals 17 residues. CDR3 in DNA: TGTGCCAGCAGCTTAACTAGCGGAAACTCTGGGGCCAACGTCCTGACTTTC. The encoded protein is CASSLTSGNSGANVLTF.

This clone was observed a single time. The chain recombines TRBV7-8 with TRBJ2-1; D could derive from TRBD1 or TRBD2 (6 bases each). Germline CDR1 SGHVS, CDR2 FQNEAQ. The CDR3 loop spans 13 amino acids. V gave up 5 bases and J gave up 8 bases, with 13 bases separating them. The CDR3 reads CASSQQRGDEQFF. The CDR3 nucleotides are TGTGCCAGCAGCCAGCAGAGGGGGGATGAGCAGTTCTTC.

The chain employs TRBV15 and TRBJ1-1; tentatively, D is TRBD1 (5 bases). This CDR3 is 14 amino acids long. V was shortened by 8 bases and J by 0 bases, with 13 bases between the two germline ends. The germline CDR1 and CDR2 sequences are LNHNV and YYDKDF (reference sequence). Here the CDR3 DNA reads TGTGCCACCCAGAAGGGGACGATGAACACTGAAGCTTTCTTT. This translates into CATQKGTMNTEAFF.

The gene calls are TRBV15 and TRBJ2-7; D unresolved. The CDR3 is made up of 13 amino acids. Germline CDR1 and CDR2: LNHNV and YYDKDF (reference sequence). The V end lost 0 bases, the J end lost 2 bases, and 5 bases lay between the germline ends. The CDR3 region has the DNA TGTGCCACCAGCAGAGAAACAGCCTACGAGCAGTACTTC. Translation: CATSRETAYEQYF.